Each of the 21 T cell receptor beta chains below was sequenced from the same sample in a study of cytomegalovirus exposure and HLA in healthy donors. The PCR ran on 60 Vbeta and 13 Jbeta primers. Assay used: immunoSEQ multiplex PCR; TCRdb lists only in-frame clones, some missing. There are 150,000 to 200,000 clones in the sample; 55% to 80% occur only once, and 4% to 5.5% lies in the top ten. Input material: PBMCs. The receptors were sampled from a woman aged 18-30 years in good health and CMV-seropositive.

This sequence joins TRBV19 and TRBJ1-1; D possibly corresponds to TRBD1 (5 bases). The ends were cut back, 7 bases at V and 0 bases at J, with 12 bases in the middle. The CDR3 spans 14 residues. Germline V gene data show CDR1 as LNHDA and CDR2 as SQIVND (reference sequence). CDR3 region: CASMGRTMNTEAFF. In DNA form, the CDR3 reads TGTGCCAGTATGGGGCGGACGATGAACACTGAAGCTTTCTTT.

This clone was counted between two and nine times. The rearrangement links TRBV5-1 to TRBJ2-2, with D possibly being TRBD2 (5 bases). V was clipped by 0 bases and J by 4 bases, with 10 bases between them. This CDR3 has 15 residues. The germline gives CDR1 SGHRS, CDR2 YFSETQ. The CDR3 sequence is CASSLVRGRTGELFF. The CDR3 DNA sequence: TGCGCCAGCAGCTTGGTGCGAGGGCGCACCGGGGAGCTGTTTTTT. Full variable domain (rest looked up from reference TRBV5-1 and TRBJ2-2): KAGVTQTPRYLIKTRGQQVTLSCSPISGHRSVSWYQQTPGQGLQFLFEYFSETQRNKGNFPGRFSGRQFSNSRSEMNVSTLELGDSALYLCASSLVRGRTGELFFGEGSRLTVL.

The chain joins TRBV5-1 to TRBJ1-1; TRBD1 matches 7 bases. CDR3 length equals 15 residues. With V trimmed by 1 base and J by 5 bases, 8 bases remained unmatched. Germline CDR1 is SGHRS and CDR2 is YFSETQ. CDR3 in amino acids: CASSLRDRVLTEAFF. The CDR3 DNA sequence: TGCGCCAGCAGCTTGCGAGACAGGGTTTTGACTGAAGCTTTCTTT.

The J gene is TRBJ2-7, the V gene TRBV15; 11 nucleotides match TRBD2. Unmatched junction bases numbered 10, after V lost 5 bases and J lost 4 bases. The CDR3 loop spans 16 amino acids. Germline V gives CDR1 LNHNV, CDR2 YYDKDF (reference sequence). CDR3 in DNA: TGTGCCACCAGCGTGCTTACTAGCGGGAGCACATACGAGCAGTACTTC. Encoded protein: CATSVLTSGSTYEQYF.

J is TRBJ2-5 and V is TRBV6-6, with 7 bases that match TRBD1. The CDR3 is 13 amino acids. Trimming at V came to 5 bases and at J to 4 bases, leaving 4 bases not matched to a gene. The germline CDR1 and CDR2 sequences are MNHNY and SVGAGI (reference sequence). The CDR3 spells CASSQGVRETQYF. The CDR3 DNA reads as TGTGCCAGCAGTCAGGGGGTCCGAGAGACCCAGTACTTC.

This chain uses TRBV5-1 with TRBJ2-3, with TRBD2 matching 8 bases. The CDR3 has 16 residues. Germline V gene sequence: CDR1 SGHRS, CDR2 YFSETQ. J gave up 2 bases and V 0 bases, and 5 bases lay outside the gene matches. The CDR3 is CASSLAVSGDTDTQYF. As DNA, the CDR3 is TGCGCCAGCAGCTTGGCGGTTAGCGGGGACACAGATACGCAGTATTTT.

Here the CDR3 reads CASAGGENIQYF. The CDR3, as DNA: TGTGCTAGTGCAGGGGGCGAAAACATTCAGTACTTC. The chain combines TRBV12-5 with TRBJ2-4, with TRBD1 matching 8 bases. Per the germline V gene, CDR1 is LGHNT and CDR2 is FRNRAP. Trimming cost V 7 bases and J 5 bases; bases outside gene matches: 1. The CDR3 sequence is 12 residues long.

The V gene is TRBV2, the J gene TRBJ2-3; D is possibly TRBD2 (5 bases). CDR3 length equals 13 residues. V lost 4 bases, J lost 4 bases, and 9 bases lay in between. Germline CDR1 and CDR2: SNHLY and FYNNEI. The CDR3 nucleotides are TGTGCCAGCAGTGTTCGGGATTCAGATACGCAGTATTTT. It is translated as CASSVRDSDTQYF. Together with reference TRBV2 and TRBJ2-3, the CDR3 gives the full variable domain: EPEVTQTPSHQVTQMGQEVILRCVPISNHLYFYWYRQILGQKVEFLVSFYNNEISEKSEIFDDQFSVERPDGSNFTLKIRSTKLEDSAMYFCASSVRDSDTQYFGPGTRLTVL.

The chain joins TRBV11-2 to TRBJ2-4, with 11 nucleotides matching TRBD2. CDR3 length: 18 residues. Per the germline V gene, CDR1 is SGHAT and CDR2 is FQNNGV. V shed 3 bases and J 0 bases; nucleotides not matched to a gene: 7. In DNA, the CDR3 is TGTGCCAGCAGCTTGACTAGCGGGAAAATCATAGCCAAAAACATTCAGTACTTC. Translated: CASSLTSGKIIAKNIQYF.

The chain links TRBV18 to TRBJ2-7; D perhaps matches TRBD1 (5 bases). Germline V CDR1 and CDR2: KGHSH, LQKENI. The V and J ends lost 3 bases and 2 bases respectively, with 14 bases between them. This CDR3 is built from 15 residues. CDR3 sequence reads: CASSPGPRATYEQYF. CDR3 DNA sequence: TGTGCCAGCTCACCCGGACCCAGGGCAACCTACGAGCAGTACTTC.

V gene TRBV7-3 combines with J gene TRBJ2-5; 8 bases align to TRBD2. The CDR3 totals 15 residues. Trimming cost V 1 base and J 0 bases; bases outside gene matches: 1. Germline V CDR1 and CDR2: SGHTA, FQGTGA. In nucleotides, the CDR3 is TGTGCCAGCAGCTTAAGCGGGGGGAACCAAGAGACCCAGTACTTC. The encoded protein is CASSLSGGNQETQYF.

J is TRBJ2-3 and V is TRBV27; D might be TRBD2 (5 bases). Trimming left V 0 bases short and J 6 bases short, with 13 bases between. Germline loops: CDR1 MNHEY, CDR2 SMNVEV (reference sequence). This CDR3 has 15 amino acids. CDR3 DNA sequence: TGTGCCAGCAGTTTATCCGGGATGTCGATGGATACGCAGTATTTT. Its protein is CASSLSGMSMDTQYF.

The CDR3 coding sequence is TGTGCCAGCCAACCGGGACAGGGGGTCGGGGAGCTGTTTTTT. Protein product: CASQPGQGVGELFF. This rearrangement joins TRBV27 to TRBJ2-2, with 11 bases that match TRBD1. Germline CDR1 is MNHEY and CDR2 is SMNVEV (reference sequence). With V trimmed by 8 bases and J by 7 bases, 6 bases remained unmatched. CDR3 length: 14 amino acids.

This clone was seen only a few times. The chain couples TRBV6-5 to TRBJ2-5; TRBD2 might be the D (5 bases). CDR3 length: 14 residues. Germline values: CDR1 MNHEY, CDR2 SVGAGI. Trimming removed 4 bases at V and 4 bases at J, with 13 bases between. The CDR3 region has the DNA TGTGCCAGCAGTTCGGGGAGTCGGGGAGAGACCCAGTACTTC. Encoded protein: CASSSGSRGETQYF.

The rearrangement links TRBV2 to TRBJ2-5; D call uncertain. In germline, CDR1 is SNHLY, CDR2 FYNNEI. The CDR3 extends over 10 amino acids. V dropped 6 bases and J dropped 6 bases, with 5 bases sitting between them. CDR3 nucleotides: TGTGCCAGCAGCCTTAAGACCCAGTACTTC. Translating it yields CASSLKTQYF.

This clone has a handful of counts. The chain combines TRBV7-3 with TRBJ2-2; D might be TRBD1 (5 bases). V lost 2 bases to trimming and J lost 3 bases, with 28 bases between them. This CDR3 has 21 amino acids. Germline CDR1 SGHTA, CDR2 FQGTGA. CDR3 coding DNA: TGTGCCAGCAGCTTAGGCAGCCCAAACAGGCGTCACGCTTGGGACACCGGGGAGCTGTTTTTT. The encoded protein is CASSLGSPNRRHAWDTGELFF.

The chain carries TRBV7-9 and TRBJ1-3; D may be TRBD1 (5 bases). The CDR3 runs to 15 residues. V was shortened by 2 bases and J by 0 bases, with 8 bases between the two germline ends. Germline-derived CDR1 and CDR2 are SEHNR and FQNEAQ (reference sequence). DNA for the CDR3: TGTGCCAGCAGCTTATTTGACAGCTCTGGAAACACCATATATTTT. This sequence encodes CASSLFDSSGNTIYF.

This chain joins TRBV18 and TRBJ2-1; perhaps TRBD2 as D (6 bases). V was trimmed by 3 bases and J by 6 bases, leaving 15 bases between them. Looked up from germline, CDR1 is KGHSH and CDR2 is LQKENI. This CDR3 spans 15 amino acids. The CDR3 region has the DNA TGTGCCAGCTCACCCCAGGGACTGGAAGTCAATGAGCAGTTCTTC. Amino acids: CASSPQGLEVNEQFF.

This clone has a handful of counts. J is TRBJ2-5 and V is TRBV6-5, with TRBD2 matching over 14 bases. Germline V lookup: CDR1 MNHEY, CDR2 SVGAGI. V was clipped by 8 bases and J by 5 bases; unmatched bases: 7. CDR3 size: 15 residues. In nucleotides, the CDR3 is TGTGCCAGCGGTGGACTAGCGGGAGGACAGGAGACCCAGTACTTC. Encoded protein: CASGGLAGGQETQYF.

V is TRBV4-2 and J is TRBJ2-2; 11 bases line up with TRBD1. Germline CDR1 and CDR2: LGHNA and YNFKEQ. This CDR3 has 16 residues. The V segment lost 6 bases and the J segment 3 bases; nucleotides outside the gene matches: 6. The CDR3 DNA reads as TGTGCCAGCAGTAGGCCGGGACAGGGGGACACCGGGGAGCTGTTTTTT. Its translation is CASSRPGQGDTGELFF.

The rearrangement uses TRBV30 and TRBJ2-1, with D perhaps TRBD2 (6 bases). Germline V CDR1 and CDR2: GTSNPN, SVGIG (reference sequence). The CDR3 is 13 residues long. Trimming took off 1 base at V and 6 bases at J, with 10 bases between the two ends. The CDR3 nucleotides are TGTGCCTGGAGTGCCTCTAGCGTCAATGAGCAGTTCTTC. Its protein is CAWSASSVNEQFF.